These T cell receptor beta chains were read from a single sample in a study of blood T cell repertoires in COVID-19. Profiling relied on immunoSEQ multiplex PCR, and the TCRdb table lists in-frame clones only, not all of them. This sample has roughly 240,000 clones, with roughly 86% found just once. Sequenced: peripheral blood. The receptor set was obtained from a woman aged 55-69 years who had recovered from COVID-19. Each CDR3 is given with its conserved first and last residue. Each record gives: J gene, V gene, CDR3 protein.

j_gene: TRBJ1-6
v_gene: TRBV9
CDR3aa: CASSPRQGAGSPLHF

j_gene: TRBJ1-1
v_gene: TRBV4-2
CDR3aa: CASSQGVINTEAFF

j_gene: TRBJ1-4
v_gene: TRBV18
CDR3aa: CASSPRSKHEKLFF

j_gene: TRBJ2-7
v_gene: TRBV12-3/TRBV12-4
CDR3aa: CASSLSTGSEQYF

j_gene: TRBJ2-5
v_gene: TRBV6-5
CDR3aa: CASTLPRGRGETQYF

j_gene: TRBJ2-3
v_gene: TRBV2
CDR3aa: CARGGRGYTDTQYF

j_gene: TRBJ2-7
v_gene: TRBV4-3
CDR3aa: CASSQVPGQSYEQYF

j_gene: TRBJ2-7
v_gene: TRBV4-3
CDR3aa: CASSQEGIRDPGVYEQYF

j_gene: TRBJ2-3
v_gene: TRBV5-1
CDR3aa: CASSLSGESTDTQYF

j_gene: TRBJ2-7
v_gene: TRBV10-3
CDR3aa: CAISEFGEAAYEQYF

j_gene: TRBJ1-2
v_gene: TRBV12-3/TRBV12-4
CDR3aa: CASSTQGWGYTF

j_gene: TRBJ2-7
v_gene: TRBV21-1
CDR3aa: CASSPRTRGYEQYF

j_gene: TRBJ2-2
v_gene: TRBV5-1
CDR3aa: CASSLVRGGSYTGELFF

j_gene: TRBJ1-1
v_gene: TRBV11-2
CDR3aa: CASSVGGWATEAFF

j_gene: TRBJ2-7
v_gene: TRBV5-3
CDR3aa: CARSYILTSGDYEQYF

j_gene: TRBJ1-3
v_gene: TRBV3-1/TRBV3-2
CDR3aa: CASSATLDIGNTIYF

j_gene: TRBJ2-4
v_gene: TRBV20-1
CDR3aa: CSARVENIQYF

j_gene: TRBJ1-1
v_gene: TRBV11-1
CDR3aa: CASSFGRGDEAFF

j_gene: TRBJ1-6
v_gene: TRBV28
CDR3aa: CASTSPGGNSPLHF

j_gene: TRBJ1-4
v_gene: TRBV7-9
CDR3aa: CASGRGLNEKLFF

j_gene: TRBJ2-7
v_gene: TRBV20-1
CDR3aa: CSASVLLRDRTYEQYF